This TCR beta chain was retrieved from a study of beta chain features in type 1 diabetes. Findings and caveats of the study: People with Type 1 diabetes carried modestly yet significantly shorter TCRB CDR3s in all four CD4+ subsets.

The CDR3 loop spans 12 amino acids. Germline CDR1 SGHNT, CDR2 YYREEE (reference sequence). Trimming stripped 2 bases from V and 6 bases from J, with 6 bases between. cDNA synthesis used the whole RNA isolate, giving expressed TCRB sequences. Libraries were prepared by immunoSEQ multiplex PCR; TCRdb keeps only in-frame clonotypes and omits some of them. Found here are 250,000 to 300,000 clones, around 24% of them singletons; the top ten hold more than 0.009%. About this clone: Its antigen is not identified.

The receptor comes from a young woman with type 1 diabetes. The sample comprised naive CD4+ T cells from blood. J is TRBJ1-5 and V is TRBV5-4; D is possibly TRBD1 (5 bases). The CDR3: CASSFGGQPQHF. CDR3 coding DNA: TGTGCCAGCAGCTTCGGGGGTCAGCCCCAGCATTTT.